The table lists the clone carrying this T cell receptor (beta chain) with a few counts. The data derive from a study of blood T cell repertoires in COVID-19. Here immunoSEQ multiplex PCR was the method, and the copy in TCRdb shows in-frame clones only, minus some. The repertoire holds more than 200,000 clones, approximately 90% seen once, with under 2.5% in the top ten. V was trimmed by 2 bases and J by 2 bases, leaving 6 bases between them. From germline, CDR1 is MRHNA and CDR2 SNTAGT. This CDR3 is built from 14 residues. This chain joins TRBV6-4 and TRBJ2-2; possible D gene TRBD1, 6 bases. The source material was PBMCs or T cells enriched from blood (not recorded which). The clonotype originates from a woman aged 18-30 years who had recovered from COVID-19. The CDR3 sequence: CASSDGTNTGELFF. Here the CDR3 DNA reads TGTGCCAGCAGTGACGGGACAAACACCGGGGAGCTGTTTTTT.